Below are 13 T cell receptor beta chains sequenced from a single sample in a study of blood T cell repertoires in COVID-19. Method: immunoSEQ multiplex PCR; TCRdb's copy keeps in-frame clones and lacks some. Of 200,000 to 250,000 clones listed, about four fifths were seen once; the top ten hold about 7.3%. The specimen sequenced was peripheral blood. Source of these receptors: a woman aged 45-59 years with active or convalescent COVID-19.

This clone was seen only once. The chain has TRBV11-1 and TRBJ2-1, with 14 bases that match TRBD2. This CDR3 spans 16 amino acids. Germline V gene sequence: CDR1 SGHAT, CDR2 FQDESV (reference sequence). The junction had 4 bases not matched to a gene; V was cut back by 5 bases and J by 4 bases. CDR3 sequence: CASSDRTSGGYNEQFF. The CDR3 coding sequence is TGTGCCAGCAGCGACAGGACTAGCGGGGGGTACAATGAGCAGTTCTTC.

This chain connects TRBV29-1 to TRBJ2-7, with 7 bases lining up with TRBD1. Looked up from germline, CDR1 is SQVTM and CDR2 is ANQGSEA. The CDR3 has 12 residues. Trimming took 7 bases from V and 3 from J; bases not matched to a gene: 6. CDR3 in amino acids: CSGKTGFYEQYF. In DNA form, the CDR3 reads TGCAGCGGGAAGACAGGGTTCTACGAGCAGTACTTC.

CDR3 nucleotide sequence: TGTGCCAGTAGTAGACCCGACAGACTGAATGGCTACACCTTC. This gives the protein CASSRPDRLNGYTF. This chain links TRBV19 with TRBJ1-2, with D perhaps matching TRBD1 (5 bases). The V end was cut by 4 bases, the J end by 6 bases, with 15 bases between. Germline CDR1 is LNHDA and CDR2 is SQIVND (reference sequence). CDR3 length: 14 residues.

The chain carries TRBV5-1 and TRBJ2-1; 11 bases match TRBD2. Germline-derived CDR1 and CDR2 are SGHRS and YFSETQ. The CDR3 is 15 residues long. Trimming cost V 8 bases and J 4 bases; bases outside gene matches: 8. DNA of the CDR3: TGCGCCAGTACCCCCTTAGCGGGGGGGTACAATGAGCAGTTCTTC. Amino acid sequence: CASTPLAGGYNEQFF.

This clone has just a few counts. The gene calls are TRBV28 and TRBJ1-2; D might be TRBD1 (5 bases). The CDR3 spans 13 residues. Germline V CDR1 and CDR2: MDHEN, SYDVKM. The V gene lost 6 bases and the J gene lost 6 bases, with 14 bases spanning the gap. The CDR3 is CASRLRDSDGYTF. The CDR3 coding sequence is TGTGCCAGCAGACTCCGGGACTCAGATGGCTACACCTTC.

The chain employs TRBV28 and TRBJ2-7; 10 bases match TRBD1. Per germline, CDR1 MDHEN and CDR2 SYDVKM. V dropped 5 bases and J dropped 5; count of bases not matched to a gene: 6. This CDR3 has 14 residues. The CDR3, as DNA: TGTGCCAGCAGTCCGGGGGGACAGGGGAACGAGCAGTACGTC. This translates into CASSPGGQGNEQYV.

V and J are TRBV18 and TRBJ1-5; TRBD1 aligns across 11 bases. J was trimmed by 6 bases and V by 3 bases; bases with no gene match: 7. Germline values: CDR1 KGHSH, CDR2 LQKENI. This CDR3 has 16 residues. DNA of the CDR3: TGTGCCAGCTCACCTCTGGACAGGGGGCGAGGTCAGCCCCAGCATTTT. Its protein is CASSPLDRGRGQPQHF.

This clone has only a few counts. The chain joins TRBV28 to TRBJ1-1, with D possibly TRBD1 on 5 matching bases. This CDR3 has 14 residues. V lost 6 bases and J lost 0, with 11 bases in between. Germline V lookup: CDR1 MDHEN, CDR2 SYDVKM. The CDR3 nucleotides are TGTGCCAGCAGGTCCCCAGGGCTGAACACTGAAGCTTTCTTT. Its translation: CASRSPGLNTEAFF.

The V call is TRBV28, the J call TRBJ1-5; TRBD1 matches at 7 bases. There are 14 residues in the CDR3. The germline gives CDR1 MDHEN, CDR2 SYDVKM. V gave up 6 bases and J gave up 4 bases; unmatched junction bases: 6. The CDR3 is CASRGAGGNQPQHF. Here the CDR3 DNA reads TGTGCCAGCAGGGGGGCAGGGGGTAATCAGCCCCAGCATTTT.

CDR3 loop: CASSPPTGTNTEAFF. DNA for the CDR3: TGTGCCAGCAGTCCCCCGACAGGTACCAACACTGAAGCTTTCTTT. The rearrangement uses TRBV6-5 and TRBJ1-1; D is possibly TRBD1 (6 bases). Germline CDR1 MNHEY, CDR2 SVGAGI. The V gene lost 5 bases and the J gene lost 2 bases, with 15 bases spanning the gap. CDR3 length equals 15 residues.

The chain has TRBV5-6 and TRBJ1-6, with TRBD1 matching 7 bases. CDR3 size: 16 residues. CDR1 and CDR2 from the germline V gene are SGHDT and YYEEEE. Losses at the gene ends were 4 bases for V and 0 bases for J; bases not matched to a gene: 4. The DNA for the CDR3 is TGTGCCAGCAGCCTCAGGGGGAGCTCCTATAATTCACCCCTCCACTTT. This translates into CASSLRGSSYNSPLHF.

The genes are TRBV6-5 and TRBJ1-2; D gene ambiguous. The CDR3 extends over 13 amino acids. V lost 4 bases and J lost 0, with 6 bases in between. Per the germline V gene, CDR1 is MNHEY and CDR2 is SVGAGI. CDR3 sequence (DNA): TGTGCCAGCAGTTTCCAGACTAACTATGGCTACACCTTC. Amino acid sequence: CASSFQTNYGYTF.

The V gene is TRBV7-2, the J gene TRBJ1-2; no clear D. The V and J ends lost 7 bases and 2 bases respectively, with 17 bases between them. This CDR3 has 15 amino acids. Germline V gene sequence: CDR1 SGHTA, CDR2 FQGNSA. This CDR3 is CASTKVHSGNYGYTF. The CDR3 nucleotides are TGTGCCAGCACTAAAGTCCACTCGGGGAACTATGGCTACACCTTC.